The entry that follows covers one TCR beta chain sequence. This CDR3 is 13 amino acids long. CDR1 is MNHEY, CDR2 SVGAGI, per germline. Trimming removed 7 bases at V and 8 bases at J, with 17 bases between. Survey-level TCR beta sequencing used the immunoSEQ assay. Clones were read by immunoSEQ multiplex PCR, and TCRdb kept only the in-frame ones, dropping some. The data contain 68,000 or so clones, around 95% of them singletons. This sequence was found in a man aged 40-50 years with rheumatoid arthritis. The sequencing input was PBMCs. V and J are TRBV6-5 and TRBJ1-2; D gene unclear. CDR3 amino acids: CASTTGPEWGYTF. The DNA of the CDR3 is TGTGCCAGCACCACCGGGCCGGAGTGGGGCTACACCTTC.